This T cell receptor beta chain stems from a study of shared clonotypes between healthy human individuals. Comments on this clone: Its antigen is currently unknown.

The assay was immunoSEQ multiplex PCR, and TCRdb's table has in-frame clones only and misses some. Of some 470,000 clones listed, 76% are singletons. Whole-study results and caveats: Among donors, clonotype sharing was expected to be affected by sequencing depth. What limited the represented genetic and exposure-history diversity was the small number of donors.

The V gene's germline CDR1 is SGHDT and CDR2 YYEEEE. V lost 3 bases and J lost 0; bases outside the gene matches: 4. The CDR3 spans 15 residues. The J gene is TRBJ2-7, the V gene TRBV5-6; 9 bases map to TRBD1. The sequence came from a woman aged 40 to 50 in good health. Some clones in this sample may be carry-over from other donors' samples. Material: PBMCs. DNA of the CDR3: TGTGCCAGCAGCTGGGGGACAGGGAACTCCTACGAGCAGTACTTC. This translates into CASSWGTGNSYEQYF. The entire variable domain, with the rest obtained from reference TRBV5-6 and TRBJ2-7, is as follows: DAGVTQSPTHLIKTRGQQVTLRCSPKSGHDTVSWYQQALGQGPQFIFQYYEEEERQRGNFPDRFSGHQFPNYSSELNVNALLLGDSALYLCASSWGTGNSYEQYFGPGTRLTVT.